The 32 T cell receptor beta chains below all came from one sample that was sequenced in a study of control samples from healthy donors and cancer patients. Generated by immunoSEQ multiplex PCR, the TCRdb table keeps only in-frame clones and is missing some. The table lists some 100,000 clones, 85% to 90% of them singletons. Specimen: blood. The receptors here all came from a woman aged 45-60 years in good health.

The V gene is TRBV4-1, the J gene TRBJ1-4, with TRBD1 identical over 12 bases. The CDR3 has 17 amino acids. CDR1 and CDR2 (germline): MGHRA, YSYEKL. V trimming: 4 bases; J trimming: 8 bases; junction bases outside the gene matches: 11. CDR3 region: CASSRPGTGGRREKLFF. In DNA, the CDR3 is TGCGCCAGCAGCCGTCCCGGGACAGGGGGCCGGCGGGAAAAACTGTTTTTT.

The chain employs TRBV7-9 and TRBJ2-1; TRBD1 or TRBD2 may be the D gene (6 bases each). V was clipped by 7 bases and J by 0 bases, with 16 bases between them. This CDR3 contains 16 residues. Germline V gene sequence: CDR1 SEHNR, CDR2 FQNEAQ (reference sequence). CDR3 coding DNA: TGTGCCAGCACCGGACCCGGGGGCGACTCCTACAATGAGCAGTTCTTC. Translated: CASTGPGGDSYNEQFF.

The CDR3 DNA sequence: TGTGCCAGCAGCTGGGACTTCAGCGACAACACCGGGGAGCTGTTTTTT. Translated: CASSWDFSDNTGELFF. The chain joins TRBV7-9 to TRBJ2-2, with D tentatively TRBD2 (6 bases). The CDR3 spans 16 residues. Per germline, CDR1 SEHNR and CDR2 FQNEAQ (reference sequence). Trimming took off 4 bases at V and 2 bases at J, with 14 bases between the two ends.

The CDR3 DNA follows: TGCGCCAGCAGCTTCTCGGGGGGCAGCACAGATACGCAGTATTTT. Translation gives CASSFSGGSTDTQYF. The genes are TRBV5-1 and TRBJ2-3; tentatively, D is TRBD2 (7 bases). Trimming took off 2 bases at V and 0 bases at J, with 10 bases between the two ends. The CDR3 is 15 amino acids. The germline V gene has CDR1 SGHRS and CDR2 YFSETQ.

The rearrangement joins TRBV6-5 to TRBJ2-2; no reliable D call. CDR1 MNHEY and CDR2 SVGAGI come from the germline V gene. The V end lost 6 bases, the J end lost 1 base, and 9 bases lay between the germline ends. This CDR3 spans 14 amino acids. This chain's CDR3 is CASRVGWNTGELFF. The CDR3 DNA sequence: TGTGCCAGCAGAGTGGGTTGGAACACCGGGGAGCTGTTTTTT.

This clone came up once. The chain links TRBV10-1 to TRBJ2-3; D is unclear. Germline assignment: CDR1 WNHNN and CDR2 SYGVQD (reference sequence). There are 14 residues in the CDR3. The germline V and J ends were trimmed by 0 bases and 6 bases, with 10 bases remaining between them. The CDR3 region is CASSESLSLDTQYF. CDR3 sequence (DNA): TGCGCCAGCAGTGAGTCTCTTAGTTTGGATACGCAGTATTTT.

The chain has TRBV7-3 and TRBJ2-5; 12 positions match TRBD2. The germline V gene encodes CDR1 SGHTA and CDR2 FQGTGA. The CDR3 length is 15 residues. Trimming removed 4 bases from V and 4 bases from J; junction bases left unmatched: 4. CDR3 residues: CASSSSGGAGETQYF. The CDR3 DNA reads as TGTGCCAGCAGCTCTAGCGGGGGGGCCGGAGAGACCCAGTACTTC.

The chain links TRBV4-3 to TRBJ1-1, with 8 bases matching TRBD1. J was trimmed by 2 bases and V by 6 bases; bases with no gene match: 8. This CDR3 region has 15 residues. Germline V gives CDR1 LGHNA, CDR2 YSLEER. In nucleotides, the CDR3 is TGCGCCAGCAGGCTGACAGGGGAGGTTAACACTGAAGCTTTCTTT. The encoded protein is CASRLTGEVNTEAFF.

V and J are TRBV13 and TRBJ1-4; D is unclear. V was trimmed by 6 bases and J by 2 bases, leaving 10 bases between them. Germline V lookup: CDR1 PRHDT, CDR2 FYEKMQ (reference sequence). The CDR3 is 14 residues long. The CDR3 coding sequence is TGTGCCAGCAGGCTCGCGGCCACTAATGAAAAACTGTTTTTT. This gives the protein CASRLAATNEKLFF. The whole variable domain, remainder taken from reference TRBV13 and TRBJ1-4, is AAGVIQSPRHLIKEKRETATLKCYPIPRHDTVYWYQQGPGQDPQFLISFYEKMQSDKGSIPDRFSAQQFSDYHSELNMSSLELGDSALYFCASRLAATNEKLFFGSGTQLSVL.

The chain carries TRBV2 and TRBJ1-5; a possible D gene is TRBD1 (5 bases). The length of the CDR3 is 15 residues. CDR1 and CDR2 (germline): SNHLY, FYNNEI. V dropped 6 bases and J dropped 0 bases, with 12 bases sitting between them. CDR3 residues: CASSNQGSSNQPQHF. CDR3 sequence (DNA): TGTGCCAGCAGCAACCAGGGCTCTAGCAATCAGCCCCAGCATTTT.

The V and J genes are TRBV5-5 and TRBJ1-1, with D perhaps TRBD1 (6 bases). This CDR3 has 15 amino acids. The V end was cut by 4 bases, the J end by 5 bases, with 18 bases between. Germline assignment: CDR1 SGHKS and CDR2 YYEKEE (reference sequence). CDR3 sequence: CASSRWVIGGTEAFF. The CDR3 region has the DNA TGTGCCAGCAGCAGATGGGTGATAGGGGGAACTGAAGCTTTCTTT.

In this sample, this clone turned up once. The V gene is TRBV18, the J gene TRBJ1-1, with D perhaps TRBD1 (5 bases). Deletions cut 1 base from V and 8 bases from J, with 11 bases between. The CDR3 runs 13 residues. Germline V CDR1 and CDR2: KGHSH, LQKENI. The CDR3 loop reads CASSPLTEGEAFF. DNA of the CDR3: TGTGCCAGCTCACCACTGACAGAGGGGGAAGCTTTCTTT. Full variable domain (remainder filled in from reference TRBV18 and TRBJ1-1): NAGVMQNPRHLVRRRGQEARLRCSPMKGHSHVYWYRQLPEEGLKFMVYLQKENIIDESGMPKERFSAEFPKEGPSILRIQQVVRGDSAAYFCASSPLTEGEAFFGQGTRLTVV.

The chain has TRBV11-3 and TRBJ2-1; D perhaps matches TRBD1 (6 bases). V dropped 2 bases and J dropped 0 bases, with 8 bases sitting between them. Per germline, CDR1 SGHNT and CDR2 YENEEA. The CDR3 length is 15 residues. CDR3 loop: CASSLTGSSYNEQFF. CDR3 nucleotides: TGTGCCAGCAGCTTAACAGGGAGCTCCTACAATGAGCAGTTCTTC.

The chain recombines TRBV5-6 with TRBJ2-7; D is unresolved. CDR1 and CDR2 (germline): SGHDT, YYEEEE. V gave up 0 bases and J gave up 0 bases, with 10 bases separating them. The CDR3 length is 15 residues. CDR3 loop: CASSLGVGYSYEQYF. CDR3 in DNA: TGTGCCAGCAGCTTGGGTGTGGGGTACTCCTACGAGCAGTACTTC. Complete variable domain (other parts from reference TRBV5-6 and TRBJ2-7): DAGVTQSPTHLIKTRGQQVTLRCSPKSGHDTVSWYQQALGQGPQFIFQYYEEEERQRGNFPDRFSGHQFPNYSSELNVNALLLGDSALYLCASSLGVGYSYEQYFGPGTRLTVT.

The J gene is TRBJ2-1, the V gene TRBV2, with TRBD2 matching 13 bases. V shed 6 bases, J shed 2 bases, and the junction held 4 bases outside the gene matches. The CDR3 loop spans 16 amino acids. Germline CDR1 reads SNHLY; CDR2 reads FYNNEI. CDR3 amino acids: CASRRTSGSPYNEQFF. The CDR3 nucleotides read TGTGCCAGCAGACGGACTAGCGGGAGCCCCTACAATGAGCAGTTCTTC.

The CDR3 loop is CATSDLTSGRDNEQFF. Here the CDR3 DNA reads TGTGCCACCAGTGATTTGACTAGCGGGAGGGACAATGAGCAGTTCTTC. V is TRBV24-1 and J is TRBJ2-1; TRBD2 aligns across 13 bases. From germline, CDR1 is KGHDR and CDR2 SFDVKD. This CDR3 comprises 16 residues. J gave up 5 bases and V 0 bases, and 0 bases lay outside the gene matches.

The rearrangement uses TRBV29-1 and TRBJ2-1; the D is unclear. V was shortened by 7 bases and J by 4 bases, with 5 bases between the two germline ends. This CDR3 region has 10 residues. In germline, CDR1 is SQVTM, CDR2 ANQGSEA. The CDR3 region is CSAGYNEQFF. In DNA form, the CDR3 reads TGCAGCGCGGGTTACAATGAGCAGTTCTTC.

The CDR3 loop is CASIEERGSTFF. The CDR3, as DNA: TGTGCCAGCATCGAAGAGCGGGGGTCCACGTTCTTC. The chain carries TRBV2 and TRBJ2-1; TRBD2 matches 8 bases. V lost 7 bases and J lost 15; bases outside the gene matches: 11. CDR1 and CDR2 (germline): SNHLY, FYNNEI. CDR3 length: 12 amino acids.

This clone has just one count. This chain links TRBV3-1 (or the pseudogene TRBV3-2) with TRBJ2-2, with 8 bases that match TRBD2. The V gene's germline CDR1 is LGHDT and CDR2 YNNKEL (reference sequence). This CDR3 spans 16 amino acids. V lost 7 bases and J lost 9; bases outside the gene matches: 16. The CDR3 region has the DNA TGTGCCAGCACCCCGGGGGGGACTCATCCATCCCGGGAGCTGTTTTTT. Its translation: CASTPGGTHPSRELFF.

The V and J genes are TRBV6-5 and TRBJ1-2, with D unresolved. With 2 bases removed from V and 2 bases from J, the gap between germline ends came to 9 bases. CDR1 and CDR2 from the germline V gene are MNHEY and SVGAGI. The CDR3 length is 14 residues. CDR3 region: CASSYGEKNYGYTF. In DNA, the CDR3 is TGTGCCAGCAGTTACGGGGAAAAAAACTATGGCTACACCTTC.

V gene TRBV9 combines with J gene TRBJ2-3; D not certain. V was cut by 1 base and J by 6 bases, with 9 bases left in between. The CDR3 extends over 13 amino acids. The germline CDR1 and CDR2 sequences are SGDLS and YYNGEE. The CDR3 nucleotides read TGTGCCAGCAGCGTACAACTGACGGATACGCAGTATTTT. It codes for CASSVQLTDTQYF.

This clone is a singleton in its sample. The V and J genes are TRBV6-1 and TRBJ2-7; D call uncertain. This CDR3 spans 15 amino acids. The germline V and J ends were trimmed by 3 bases and 2 bases, with 14 bases remaining between them. CDR1 is MNHNS and CDR2 is SASEGT in the germline V gene. The CDR3 bases are TGTGCCAGCAGTGAGGCGGAACGTTCCGCCTACGAGCAGTACTTC. Translating gives CASSEAERSAYEQYF.

The rearrangement links TRBV24-1 to TRBJ2-5; D may be TRBD1 (5 bases). CDR1 and CDR2 from the germline V gene are KGHDR and SFDVKD. The CDR3 extends over 13 amino acids. V shed 3 bases and J shed 3 bases, with 7 bases lying between them. The chain's CDR3 is CATSDDREETQYF. CDR3 DNA: TGTGCCACCAGTGATGACAGAGAAGAGACCCAGTACTTC.

The CDR3: CASSQEGWYEETQYF. Here the CDR3 DNA reads TGTGCCAGCAGCCAAGAGGGTTGGTACGAAGAGACCCAGTACTTC. V gene TRBV14 combines with J gene TRBJ2-5; D is unresolved. The V end was cut by 0 bases, the J end by 3 bases, with 11 bases between. The length of the CDR3 is 15 residues. CDR1 SGHDN and CDR2 FVKESK come from the germline V gene.

This clone was detected only once. The V and J genes are TRBV7-6 and TRBJ1-1, with 9 bases identical to TRBD1. Germline V gene sequence: CDR1 SGHVS, CDR2 FNYEAQ. The CDR3 runs 15 residues. With V trimmed by 4 bases and J by 3 bases, 6 bases remained unmatched. The CDR3 spells CASSSPGQGYTEAFF. Written as DNA, the CDR3 is TGTGCCAGCAGCTCCCCGGGACAGGGTTACACTGAAGCTTTCTTT.

The chain uses TRBV25-1 and TRBJ2-1; D not resolved. The CDR3 is 12 amino acids. Germline-derived CDR1 and CDR2 are MGHDK and SYGVNS. The CDR3 nucleotides read TGTGCGACCGGTCTCTCCTACAATGAGCAGTTCTTC. It translates to CATGLSYNEQFF.

The rearrangement uses TRBV19 and TRBJ1-2; no clear D gene. The ends were cut back, 5 bases at V and 4 bases at J, with 11 bases in the middle. Germline V CDR1 and CDR2: LNHDA, SQIVND (reference sequence). The CDR3 is made up of 13 amino acids. DNA of the CDR3: TGTGCCAGTAGTGTCGGACGGTCCTATGGCTACACCTTC. Its translation: CASSVGRSYGYTF.

This chain links TRBV6-1 with TRBJ1-2, with D uncertain. Germline V gene sequence: CDR1 MNHNS, CDR2 SASEGT. V was shortened by 2 bases and J by 3 bases, with 10 bases between the two germline ends. The CDR3 runs to 14 residues. CDR3 DNA: TGTGCCAGCAGTGAATGGTCTGGGTACTATGGCTACACCTTC. Encoded protein: CASSEWSGYYGYTF.

This chain uses TRBV11-2 with TRBJ2-3; D may match TRBD1 or TRBD2 (5 bases each). The CDR3 is made up of 15 amino acids. The V end was cut by 7 bases, the J end by 2 bases, with 16 bases between. CDR1 is SGHAT, CDR2 FQNNGV, per germline. Here the CDR3 DNA reads TGTGCCAGCACCGTTAAGGGACGGGCCACAGATACGCAGTATTTT. Amino acids: CASTVKGRATDTQYF.

The chain employs TRBV6-5 and TRBJ2-3; D ambiguous. With 5 bases removed from V and 1 base from J, the gap between germline ends came to 13 bases. The CDR3 length is 15 residues. Germline assignment: CDR1 MNHEY and CDR2 SVGAGI. CDR3 region: CASSQSPVGTDTQYF. As DNA, the CDR3 is TGTGCCAGCAGTCAATCCCCTGTTGGCACAGATACGCAGTATTTT.

The chain employs TRBV25-1 and TRBJ1-2, with TRBD1 identical over 10 bases. Germline CDR1 and CDR2: MGHDK and SYGVNS. After removal of 4 bases from V and 6 bases from J, the junction contained 14 bases not matched to a gene. This CDR3 comprises 17 residues. The CDR3 DNA follows: TGTGCCAGCAGTGTCTGGTCTCAGGACAGGGGGTTACATGGCTACACCTTC. This sequence encodes CASSVWSQDRGLHGYTF.

The chain has TRBV3-1 (or the pseudogene TRBV3-2) and TRBJ1-1; the match to TRBD1 covers 9 bases. The CDR3 is made up of 16 amino acids. The junction had 8 bases not matched to a gene; V was cut back by 2 bases and J by 4 bases. CDR1 is LGHDT, CDR2 YNNKEL, per germline (reference sequence). This CDR3 reads CASSQLQGAYGTEAFF. The CDR3, as DNA: TGTGCCAGCAGCCAATTACAGGGGGCCTATGGCACTGAAGCTTTCTTT.